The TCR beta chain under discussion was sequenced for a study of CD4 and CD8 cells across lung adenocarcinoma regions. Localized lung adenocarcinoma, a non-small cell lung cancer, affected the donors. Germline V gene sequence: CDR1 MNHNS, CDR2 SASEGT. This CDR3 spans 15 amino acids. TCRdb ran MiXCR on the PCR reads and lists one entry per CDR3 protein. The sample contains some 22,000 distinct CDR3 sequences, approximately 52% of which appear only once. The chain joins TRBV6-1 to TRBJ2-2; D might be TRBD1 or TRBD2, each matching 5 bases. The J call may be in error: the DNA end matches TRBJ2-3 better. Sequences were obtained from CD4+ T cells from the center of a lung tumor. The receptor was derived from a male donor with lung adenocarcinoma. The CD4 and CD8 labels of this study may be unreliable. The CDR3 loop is CASTPRAGNTGEQYF. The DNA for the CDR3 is TGTGCCAGCACCCCCCGGGCAGGGAACACCGGGGAGCAGTATTTT.